The clone carrying this T cell receptor (beta chain) has just a few counts. As yet, its antigen is unknown. These data originate in a study of CD8 T cells in ankylosing spondylitis. Making use of molecular barcodes, quantitative 5'-RACE generated TCR beta libraries. In TCRdb, the 5' RACE reads were re-called with MiXCR into one record per CDR3 protein. The repertoire holds 700,000 to 1,000,000 distinct CDR3 sequences, with around 11% as singletons. V lost 3 bases to trimming and J lost 10 bases, with 10 bases between them. CDR1 and CDR2 from the germline V gene are MNHEY and SVGEGT. This CDR3 has 12 residues. General study points: The study looked at matched synovial fluid samples from ankylosing spondylitis patients. Disease-linked clones were reported to be significantly enriched there. Several highly homologous variants made up a TCR beta motif that seemed to typify ankylosing spondylitis blood. CD8+ disease-linked clones were present at relatively low frequencies in blood. Some motif variants had been reported before (in reactive arthritis synovial fluid and blood).

This sequence was found in a male donor with ankylosing spondylitis. The V call is TRBV6-2 or TRBV6-3, the J call TRBJ2-1; D gene uncertain. Source material: blood, either unsorted or a sorted T cell fraction (not recorded which). The CDR3 sequence is CASSYRLFEQFF. The CDR3, as DNA: TGTGCCAGCAGTTATAGGCTATTCGAGCAGTTCTTC.